The 14 T cell receptor beta chains in this list originate from one sample, sequenced in a study of Ad26.COV2.S vaccination and SARS-CoV-2 variants. Treatment specified: roughly 18 received Ad26.COV2.S at low or high dose, single or two shots; about 5 received placebo; per-sample allocation not given. Sampling took place 63 days after the first vaccine or placebo injection. Profiled with immunoSEQ multiplex PCR; TCRdb holds only in-frame clones, not every one. The data show about 400,000 clones, 83% seen once. The source was peripheral blood, collected in a trial of Ad26.COV2.S vaccine versus placebo. All receptors derive from a person between 18 and 65 years old who received the Ad26.COV2.S COVID-19 vaccine or a placebo.

This clone has only a few counts. This chain uses TRBV6-2 or TRBV6-3 with TRBJ1-6, with D tentatively TRBD1 (5 bases). V was trimmed by 2 bases and J by 9 bases, leaving 8 bases between them. CDR1 and CDR2 from the germline V gene are MNHEY and SVGEGT. This CDR3 region has 13 residues. The DNA for the CDR3 is TGTGCCAGCAGTTACGGGGCGCGTTCACCCCTCCACTTT. It specifies CASSYGARSPLHF.

The genes are TRBV18 and TRBJ2-7, with D possibly matching TRBD1 (5 bases). The V gene lost 3 bases and the J gene lost 5 bases, with 23 bases spanning the gap. CDR1 is KGHSH, CDR2 LQKENI, per germline. The CDR3 contains 17 residues. The CDR3 bases are TGTGCCAGCTCACCTCAGTTGACAGCCTGGCCCAAGGACGAGCAGTACTTC. Translated, it gives CASSPQLTAWPKDEQYF. Drawing the rest from reference TRBV18 and TRBJ2-7, the complete variable domain is NAGVMQNPRHLVRRRGQEARLRCSPMKGHSHVYWYRQLPEEGLKFMVYLQKENIIDESGMPKERFSAEFPKEGPSILRIQQVVRGDSAAYFCASSPQLTAWPKDEQYFGPGTRLTVT.

CDR3 in amino acids: CASSYGGLAGYEQYF. The CDR3, as DNA: TGTGCCAGCAGTTATGGCGGACTAGCGGGATACGAGCAGTACTTC. This sequence joins TRBV6-5 and TRBJ2-7, with 12 bases lining up with TRBD2. After removal of 3 bases from V and 4 bases from J, the junction contained 4 bases not matched to a gene. The CDR3 totals 15 residues. Per the germline V gene, CDR1 is MNHEY and CDR2 is SVGAGI.

V is TRBV27 and J is TRBJ2-7; a weak D match, TRBD1 (6 bases). The CDR3 runs to 16 residues. V lost 5 bases and J 0 bases, leaving 17 bases between the germline ends. From germline, CDR1 is MNHEY and CDR2 SMNVEV (reference sequence). CDR3 coding DNA: TGTGCCAGCAGTGCAATAAGCAGGGGCTCCTCCTACGAGCAGTACTTC. Encoded protein: CASSAISRGSSYEQYF.

This chain joins TRBV2 and TRBJ1-5, with D perhaps matching TRBD1 (6 bases). Germline CDR1 SNHLY, CDR2 FYNNEI. The CDR3 is 17 residues long. V was shortened by 6 bases and J by 0 bases, with 18 bases between the two germline ends. DNA for the CDR3: TGTGCCAGCAGGAAACAGGGCGGAACGGTTAGCAATCAGCCCCAGCATTTT. Amino acids: CASRKQGGTVSNQPQHF.

The chain is built from TRBV24-1 and TRBJ2-1; 9 bases are a match to TRBD2. V lost 7 bases, J lost 9 bases, and 6 bases stayed unmatched. CDR3 length equals 13 residues. Per germline, CDR1 KGHDR and CDR2 SFDVKD. CDR3 loop: CATRSSSGIEQFF. The CDR3 DNA follows: TGTGCCACCAGATCGTCTAGCGGGATTGAGCAGTTCTTC.

The J gene is TRBJ2-3, the V gene TRBV18, with 11 bases that match TRBD2. V gave up 3 bases and J gave up 3 bases; unmatched junction bases: 5. Germline assignment: CDR1 KGHSH and CDR2 LQKENI. The CDR3 extends over 16 amino acids. The CDR3 spells CASSPVAGGGTDTQYF. The CDR3 bases are TGTGCCAGCTCACCGGTAGCGGGAGGGGGAACAGATACGCAGTATTTT.

This chain joins TRBV7-2 and TRBJ2-5, with D possibly being TRBD1 (5 bases). This CDR3 has 14 amino acids. With 5 bases removed from V and 5 bases from J, the gap between germline ends came to 15 bases. CDR1 is SGHTA, CDR2 FQGNSA, per germline. This CDR3 is CASSRAGLGETQYF. Written as DNA, the CDR3 is TGTGCCAGCAGCAGGGCAGGGTTAGGGGAGACCCAGTACTTC. The full variable domain, rest sourced from reference TRBV7-2 and TRBJ2-5, is GAGVSQSPSNKVTEKGKDVELRCDPISGHTALYWYRQSLGQGLEFLIYFQGNSAPDKSGLPSDRFSAERTGGSVSTLTIQRTQQEDSAVYLCASSRAGLGETQYFGPGTRLLVL.

CDR3 sequence reads: CASNSGGLAGGGDTQYF. Here the CDR3 DNA reads TGTGCCAGCAACTCAGGAGGGCTAGCGGGAGGAGGGGATACGCAGTATTTT. The chain joins TRBV27 to TRBJ2-3, with TRBD2 matching over 11 bases. This CDR3 has 17 amino acids. V trimming: 7 bases; J trimming: 6 bases; junction bases outside the gene matches: 15. The V gene's germline CDR1 is MNHEY and CDR2 SMNVEV (reference sequence).

The chain links TRBV9 to TRBJ1-6; 7 bases fit TRBD1. J gave up 10 bases and V 4 bases, and 5 bases lay outside the gene matches. Germline CDR1 is SGDLS and CDR2 is YYNGEE. The CDR3 is 13 amino acids. CDR3 coding DNA: TGTGCCAGCAGCATCGGGACAGCATCACCCCTCCACTTT. It is translated as CASSIGTASPLHF.

This chain joins TRBV3-1 (or the pseudogene TRBV3-2) and TRBJ2-1; the match to TRBD2 covers 7 bases. V lost 1 base, J lost 5 bases, and 5 bases stayed unmatched. Germline CDR1 and CDR2: LGHDT and YNNKEL (reference sequence). The CDR3 runs 15 residues. This CDR3 is CASSQAPGLHNEQFF. The CDR3 DNA is TGTGCCAGCAGCCAAGCCCCGGGACTACACAATGAGCAGTTCTTC.

The chain uses TRBV4-1 and TRBJ1-4, with D unresolved. This CDR3 has 15 amino acids. Germline assignment: CDR1 MGHRA and CDR2 YSYEKL. V lost 1 base, J lost 2 bases, and 8 bases lay in between. CDR3 residues: CASSQVQATNEKLFF. CDR3 coding DNA: TGCGCCAGCAGCCAAGTGCAGGCTACTAATGAAAAACTGTTTTTT.

The chain uses TRBV27 and TRBJ1-6; no reliable D call. CDR1 and CDR2 from the germline V gene are MNHEY and SMNVEV (reference sequence). The CDR3 runs 17 residues. The V end was cut by 2 bases, the J end by 0 bases, with 11 bases between. The CDR3 nucleotides are TGTGCCAGCAGTTTAAGCCAGCCGAGCTCCTATAATTCACCCCTCCACTTT. This translates into CASSLSQPSSYNSPLHF.

This chain links TRBV7-3 with TRBJ1-2; 8 bases match TRBD1. Germline CDR1 and CDR2: SGHTA and FQGTGA. The CDR3 extends over 12 amino acids. The J segment lost 3 bases and the V segment lost 8 bases, leaving 2 bases of the junction unmatched. The chain's CDR3 is CASGQGDYGYTF. CDR3 DNA: TGTGCCAGCGGACAGGGTGACTATGGCTACACCTTC.